These 18 T cell receptor beta chains originate from one sample sequenced in a study of blood T cell repertoires in COVID-19 (dated by TCRdb to the early 2020s). To prepare the library, the immunoSEQ multiplex PCR assay was applied. Imported from immuneACCESS, the table was reduced by TCRdb to in-frame sequences with V and J called. These copies leave out some clones; in studies compared against another copy, an unresolved V gene accounts for under half, and the cause of the remainder is not known. For this sample the table gives about 40,000 clones, of which roughly 88% were detected only once. Approximately 10% of the sample belongs to the ten largest clones. Specimen: peripheral blood. These receptors came from a woman in her sixties or seventies with acute or convalescent COVID-19.

V gene TRBV5-1 combines with J gene TRBJ1-1; D is uncertain. This CDR3 spans 17 amino acids. Germline CDR1 reads SGHRS; CDR2 reads YFSETQ. V lost 0 bases, J lost 0 bases, and 15 bases lay in between. CDR3 sequence: CASSLALTPAMNTEAFF. The CDR3 region has the DNA TGCGCCAGCAGCTTGGCCCTGACACCGGCCATGAACACTGAAGCTTTCTTT.

The genes are TRBV6-5 and TRBJ2-2; 7 nucleotides agree with TRBD2. The germline V gene encodes CDR1 MNHEY and CDR2 SVGAGI. CDR3 length equals 15 residues. Germline trimming cut 7 bases from V and 4 bases from J; bases unmatched to any gene: 9. CDR3 bases: TGTGCCAGCATTACTAGCGCAAGGGGCACCGGGGAGCTGTTTTTT. Amino acid sequence: CASITSARGTGELFF.

The V call is TRBV10-1, the J call TRBJ2-3; D perhaps matches TRBD1 (5 bases). Germline-derived CDR1 and CDR2 are WNHNN and SYGVQD (reference sequence). The CDR3 contains 13 residues. Trimming pared 5 bases from V and 4 bases from J, leaving 10 bases between. The CDR3: CASSTQGSDTQYF. The CDR3 nucleotides are TGCGCCAGCAGTACTCAGGGTTCAGATACGCAGTATTTT.

The chain links TRBV28 to TRBJ1-6; 7 bases agree with TRBD1. CDR3 size: 15 residues. Losses at the gene ends were 7 bases for V and 6 bases for J; bases not matched to a gene: 9. Germline assignment: CDR1 MDHEN and CDR2 SYDVKM. CDR3 loop: CASKFGWDSNSPLHF. In nucleotides, the CDR3 is TGTGCCAGCAAGTTTGGGTGGGACAGTAATTCACCCCTCCACTTT. The complete variable domain, with remaining parts taken from reference TRBV28 and TRBJ1-6, reads DVKVTQSSRYLVKRTGEKVFLECVQDMDHENMFWYRQDPGLGLRLIYFSYDVKMKEKGDIPEGYSVSREKKERFSLILESASTNQTSMYLCASKFGWDSNSPLHFGNGTRLTVT.

The rearrangement joins TRBV7-3 to TRBJ2-1; D unclear. This CDR3 is 13 amino acids long. The germline V and J ends were trimmed by 3 bases and 6 bases, with 9 bases remaining between them. The germline V gene has CDR1 SGHTA and CDR2 FQGTGA. The CDR3 reads CASSFADGNEQFF. CDR3 coding DNA: TGTGCCAGCAGCTTCGCAGATGGCAATGAGCAGTTCTTC.

This chain uses TRBV6-5 with TRBJ1-1; maybe TRBD1 (5 bases). Looked up from germline, CDR1 is MNHEY and CDR2 is SVGAGI. Trimming pared 2 bases from V and 4 bases from J, leaving 17 bases between. The CDR3 loop spans 16 amino acids. The CDR3 sequence is CASSYTRGERTTEAFF. In nucleotides, the CDR3 is TGTGCCAGCAGTTACACCCGGGGGGAGCGTACCACTGAAGCTTTCTTT.

J is TRBJ1-6 and V is TRBV7-2; TRBD1 aligns across 7 bases. Germline-derived CDR1 and CDR2 are SGHTA and FQGNSA. The length of the CDR3 is 15 residues. Trimming cost V 2 bases and J 8 bases; bases outside gene matches: 6. This CDR3 is CASSLRQGEDSPLHF. The CDR3 coding sequence is TGTGCCAGCAGCTTACGTCAGGGGGAGGATTCACCCCTCCACTTT.

The rearrangement links TRBV7-9 to TRBJ1-6; 9 bases match TRBD1. J lost 9 bases, V lost 7 bases, and 10 bases had no gene match. The CDR3 contains 15 residues. Germline CDR1 and CDR2: SEHNR and FQNEAQ (reference sequence). The CDR3 region has the DNA TGTGCCAGCACCATAAGGGGACAGGGAGTTTCACCCCTCCACTTT. It is translated as CASTIRGQGVSPLHF.

The chain joins TRBV6-5 to TRBJ2-5; 8 bases are a match to TRBD1. CDR1 and CDR2 (germline): MNHEY, SVGAGI. Trimming took 2 bases from V and 4 from J; bases not matched to a gene: 9. The CDR3 is 16 amino acids. CDR3 DNA sequence: TGTGCCAGCAGTTACGTCCCACAGGGGGGAGTAGAGACCCAGTACTTC. Translated, it gives CASSYVPQGGVETQYF.

The V gene is TRBV29-1, the J gene TRBJ2-3; 8 positions match TRBD2. Germline CDR1 and CDR2: SQVTM and ANQGSEA. V lost 4 bases and J lost 7; bases outside the gene matches: 4. The CDR3 covers 12 residues. CDR3 sequence (DNA): TGCAGCGTTGCGGGAGGGACGAATACGCAGTATTTT. It specifies CSVAGGTNTQYF.

This chain links TRBV5-1 with TRBJ2-3; TRBD1 aligns across 12 bases. J gave up 6 bases and V 3 bases, and 5 bases lay outside the gene matches. Looked up from germline, CDR1 is SGHRS and CDR2 is YFSETQ. The CDR3 length is 15 residues. The CDR3 DNA sequence: TGCGCCAGCAGCTCTCATGGGACAGGGGGCGATACGCAGTATTTT. This encodes CASSSHGTGGDTQYF.

Written as DNA, the CDR3 is TGTGCCAGCAGCGCTCCAGGGATCCCCGAGCAGTACGTC. Protein: CASSAPGIPEQYV. V and J are TRBV11-3 and TRBJ2-7; TRBD1 is a possible D gene (5 bases). The CDR3 length is 13 residues. Germline assignment: CDR1 SGHNT and CDR2 YENEEA. The V and J ends lost 5 bases and 6 bases respectively, with 14 bases between them.

The chain joins TRBV19 to TRBJ2-3, with a tentative D call TRBD1 (6 bases). Germline V gene data show CDR1 as LNHDA and CDR2 as SQIVND (reference sequence). CDR3 size: 15 residues. V was clipped by 5 bases and J by 7 bases, with 19 bases between them. The CDR3 coding sequence is TGTGCCAGTAGTTTGTTCGTACAGGGTGGGAATACGCAGTATTTT. It translates to CASSLFVQGGNTQYF.

This chain uses TRBV11-3 with TRBJ2-2; D perhaps matches TRBD2 (5 bases). Looked up from germline, CDR1 is SGHNT and CDR2 is YENEEA. Deletions cut 5 bases from V and 5 bases from J, with 9 bases between. This CDR3 contains 13 residues. CDR3 nucleotides: TGTGCCAGCAGCCCTAGCTGGACCGGGGAGCTGTTTTTT. Residues: CASSPSWTGELFF.

The V call is TRBV6-5, the J call TRBJ1-3, with 8 bases that match TRBD1. Germline trimming cut 2 bases from V and 3 bases from J; bases unmatched to any gene: 0. This CDR3 contains 14 residues. CDR1 and CDR2 from the germline V gene are MNHEY and SVGAGI. CDR3 loop: CASSYGQGGNTIYF. In nucleotides, the CDR3 is TGTGCCAGCAGTTACGGACAGGGTGGAAACACCATATATTTT.

This clone was counted between two and nine times. The chain has TRBV30 and TRBJ1-6, with 7 bases that match TRBD1. With 2 bases clipped from V and 14 bases from J, the junction kept 15 bases outside the gene matches. Per germline, CDR1 GTSNPN and CDR2 SVGIG (reference sequence). This CDR3 region has 15 residues. In DNA, the CDR3 is TGTGCCTGGAGTCCTCGACAGGGCATAGGGGTGGCCCTCCACTTT. Translating gives CAWSPRQGIGVALHF.

This chain uses TRBV6-1 with TRBJ1-3; no clear D. The CDR3 is 16 amino acids. Germline assignment: CDR1 MNHNS and CDR2 SASEGT. Trimming shortened V by 2 bases and J by 0 bases, and 11 bases separated the two germline ends. This CDR3 is CASSEFPGSSGNTIYF. The CDR3 DNA follows: TGTGCCAGCAGTGAATTCCCGGGGAGCTCTGGAAACACCATATATTTT.

The chain combines TRBV6-5 with TRBJ1-5; maybe TRBD1 (5 bases). The germline V gene encodes CDR1 MNHEY and CDR2 SVGAGI. The ends were cut back, 0 bases at V and 5 bases at J, with 5 bases in the middle. The CDR3 has 13 residues. In nucleotides, the CDR3 is TGTGCCAGCAGTTACTCGACAGATCAGCCCCAGCATTTT. Encoded protein: CASSYSTDQPQHF.